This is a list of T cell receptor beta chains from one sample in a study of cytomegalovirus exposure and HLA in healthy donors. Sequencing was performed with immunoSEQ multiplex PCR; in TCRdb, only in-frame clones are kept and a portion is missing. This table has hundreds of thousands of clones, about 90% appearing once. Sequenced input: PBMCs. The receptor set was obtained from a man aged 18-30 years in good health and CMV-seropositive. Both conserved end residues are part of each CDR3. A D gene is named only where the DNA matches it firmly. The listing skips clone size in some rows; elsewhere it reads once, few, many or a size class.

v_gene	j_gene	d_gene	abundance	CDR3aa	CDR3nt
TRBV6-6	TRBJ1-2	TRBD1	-	CASRTGTGHYGYTF	TGTGCCAGCAGAACCGGGACAGGGCACTATGGCTACACCTTC
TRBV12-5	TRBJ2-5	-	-	CASGSHSGGTQYF	TGTGCTAGTGGTTCACATAGCGGCGGGACCCAGTACTTC
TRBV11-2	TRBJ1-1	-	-	CASSPRWTGKTEAFF	TGTGCCAGCAGCCCCCGTTGGACGGGTAAGACTGAAGCTTTCTTT
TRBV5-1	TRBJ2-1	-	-	CASSFPLGGAYNEQFF	TGCGCCAGCAGCTTCCCACTAGGCGGAGCCTACAATGAGCAGTTCTTC
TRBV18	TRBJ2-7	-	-	CASSPPGRTGEQYF	TGTGCCAGCTCACCACCGGGACGGACGGGGGAGCAGTACTTC
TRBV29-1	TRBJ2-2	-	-	CSAVQLNTGELFF	TGCAGCGCGGTACAGTTGAACACCGGGGAGCTGTTTTTT
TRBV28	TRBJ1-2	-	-	CASSLWSGPLTF	TGTGCCAGCAGTTTATGGTCAGGCCCTCTCACCTTC
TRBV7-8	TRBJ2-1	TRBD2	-	CASSSSEAGVYNEQFF	TGTGCCAGCAGCTCGTCTGAAGCGGGGGTTTACAATGAGCAGTTCTTC
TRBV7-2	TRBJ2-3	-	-	CASGRVFTDTQYF	TGTGCCAGCGGTAGGGTGTTCACAGATACGCAGTATTTT
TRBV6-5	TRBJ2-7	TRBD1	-	CASSYGTGTYEQYF	TGTGCCAGCAGTTATGGGACAGGGACCTACGAGCAGTACTTC
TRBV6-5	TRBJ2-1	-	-	CASSYLGTHYNEQFF	TGTGCCAGCAGTTACCTCGGGACTCACTACAATGAGCAGTTCTTC
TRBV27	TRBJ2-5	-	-	CASSALSLASGTQYF	TGTGCCAGCAGCGCTTTATCATTGGCCTCGGGGACCCAGTACTTC
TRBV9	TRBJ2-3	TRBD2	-	CASSPWRETDTQYF	TGTGCCAGCAGCCCGTGGCGGGAGACAGATACGCAGTATTTT
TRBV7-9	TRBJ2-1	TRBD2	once	CASSRGAGGPSGEQFF	TGTGCCAGCAGCCGAGGGGCGGGAGGGCCATCGGGTGAGCAGTTCTTC
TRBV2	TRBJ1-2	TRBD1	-	CASRKDRAEYGYTF	TGTGCCAGCAGGAAAGACAGGGCCGAGTATGGCTACACCTTC
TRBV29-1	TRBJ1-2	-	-	CSVEGFYGYTF	TGCAGCGTTGAAGGATTCTATGGCTACACCTTC
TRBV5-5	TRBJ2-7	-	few	CASSQQGIRERPSYEQYF	TGTGCCAGCAGCCAACAGGGTATACGGGAGAGACCCTCCTACGAGCAGTACTTC
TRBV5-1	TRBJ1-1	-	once	CASSLEGRVNTEAFF	TGCGCCAGCAGCTTGGAGGGCAGGGTGAACACTGAAGCTTTCTTT
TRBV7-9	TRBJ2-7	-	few	CASSPPGTLYEQYF	TGTGCCAGCAGTCCTCCCGGGACTCTCTACGAGCAGTACTTC
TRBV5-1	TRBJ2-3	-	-	CASSSSLGERGDTQYF	TGCGCCAGCAGCTCCAGCTTGGGGGAGAGGGGAGATACGCAGTATTTT
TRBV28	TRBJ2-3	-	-	CASGSHTDTQYF	TGTGCCAGCGGGAGCCACACAGATACGCAGTATTTT
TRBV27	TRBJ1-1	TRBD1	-	CASSQRTGDEAFF	TGTGCCAGCAGTCAAAGGACAGGGGATGAAGCTTTCTTT
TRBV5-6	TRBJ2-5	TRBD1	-	CASSFGTGVWETQYF	TGTGCCAGCAGCTTCGGGACAGGGGTTTGGGAGACCCAGTACTTC
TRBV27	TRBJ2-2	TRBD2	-	CATGLAGATGELFF	TGTGCCACGGGACTAGCGGGAGCGACCGGGGAGCTGTTTTTT
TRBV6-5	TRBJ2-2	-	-	CASTHYGGGPGELFF	TGTGCCAGCACCCACTACGGGGGAGGACCCGGGGAGCTGTTTTTT
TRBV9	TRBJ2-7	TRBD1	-	CASSATGSIEQYF	TGTGCCAGCAGCGCGACAGGGAGTATTGAGCAGTACTTC
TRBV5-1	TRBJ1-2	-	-	CASSLLGSERGYTF	TGCGCCAGCAGCTTGTTAGGTTCGGAAAGGGGCTACACCTTC
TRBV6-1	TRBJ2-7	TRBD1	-	CASTRDRSYEQYF	TGTGCCAGCACCCGGGACAGATCCTACGAGCAGTACTTC
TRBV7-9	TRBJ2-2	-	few	CASSSRLPGELFF	TGTGCCAGCAGCTCCCGCCTCCCCGGGGAGCTGTTTTTT
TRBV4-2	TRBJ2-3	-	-	CASSSIAVSTDTQYF	TGTGCCAGCAGCAGTATAGCGGTAAGCACAGATACGCAGTATTTT
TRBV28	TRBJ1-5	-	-	CASSSYGVTVRSNQPQHF	TGTGCCAGCAGTTCATATGGGGTCACAGTAAGGAGCAATCAGCCCCAGCATTTT
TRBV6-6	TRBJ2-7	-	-	CASSYSLADSYEQYF	TGTGCCAGCAGTTACTCTTTGGCAGACTCCTACGAGCAGTACTTC
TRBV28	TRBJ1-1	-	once	CASSLGPDSVFF	TGTGCCAGCAGTTTAGGCCCCGACAGTGTTTTCTTT
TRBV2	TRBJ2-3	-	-	CASSRLETDTQYF	TGTGCCAGCAGTAGACTCGAAACAGATACGCAGTATTTT
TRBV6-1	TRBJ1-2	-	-	CASSPGQNGYTF	TGTGCCAGCAGTCCGGGGCAGAATGGCTACACCTTC
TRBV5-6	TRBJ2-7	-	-	CASSSLRASSYEQYF	TGTGCCAGCAGCTCTCTTCGCGCGAGCTCCTACGAGCAGTACTTC
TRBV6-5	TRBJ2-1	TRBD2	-	CASSYSGLAGGYEQFF	TGTGCCAGCAGTTACTCGGGACTAGCGGGAGGCTACGAGCAGTTCTTC
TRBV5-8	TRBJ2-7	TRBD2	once	CASSLPSGDTYEQYF	TGTGCCAGCAGCTTGCCTAGCGGGGATACCTACGAGCAGTACTTC
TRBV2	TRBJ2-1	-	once	CASTDRLDNNEQFF	TGTGCCAGCACCGACCGGCTGGATAACAATGAGCAGTTCTTC
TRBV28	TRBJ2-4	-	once	CASSLVPENIQYF	TGTGCCAGCAGCTTGGTCCCGGAAAACATTCAGTACTTC
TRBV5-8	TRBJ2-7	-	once	CASSYYEQYF	TGTGCCAGCAGTTATTACGAGCAGTACTTC
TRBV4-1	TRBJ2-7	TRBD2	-	CASSPEGGTSSYEQYF	TGCGCCAGCAGCCCTGAGGGGGGGACTAGCTCCTACGAGCAGTACTTC
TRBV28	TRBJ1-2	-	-	CASTQGDYGYTF	TGTGCCAGCACCCAGGGTGACTATGGCTACACCTTC
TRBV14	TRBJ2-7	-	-	CASSQGWKGLYEQYF	TGTGCCAGCAGCCAAGGCTGGAAAGGGCTCTACGAGCAGTACTTC
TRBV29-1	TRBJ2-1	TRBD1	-	CSVDPTGDLYNEQFF	TGCAGCGTTGACCCCACAGGGGATTTATACAATGAGCAGTTCTTC
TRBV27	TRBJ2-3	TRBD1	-	CASSGIRGPWTDTQYF	TGTGCCAGCAGTGGGATCAGGGGGCCTTGGACAGATACGCAGTATTTT
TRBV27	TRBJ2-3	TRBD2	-	CASSRAVSSGRAGGTDTQYF	TGTGCCAGCAGTCGGGCAGTCAGTAGCGGGAGGGCCGGAGGCACAGATACGCAGTATTTT
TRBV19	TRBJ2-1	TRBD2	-	CASSSGGRAGAYNEQFF	TGTGCCAGTAGCAGCGGCGGGAGGGCCGGGGCCTACAATGAGCAGTTCTTC
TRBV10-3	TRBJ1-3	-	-	CAISERRFSGNTIYF	TGTGCCATCAGTGAACGTCGGTTCTCTGGAAACACCATATATTTT
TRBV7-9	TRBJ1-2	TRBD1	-	CASSLEQGGFNGYTF	TGTGCCAGCAGCTTAGAACAGGGGGGTTTTAATGGCTACACCTTC
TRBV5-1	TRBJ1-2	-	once	CASSLKNNTRYGDGYTF	TGCGCCAGCAGCCTGAAGAATAATACTCGCTACGGTGATGGCTACACCTTC
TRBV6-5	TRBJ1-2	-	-	CASSPTGVANYGYTF	TGTGCCAGCAGTCCGACGGGTGTCGCTAACTATGGCTACACCTTC
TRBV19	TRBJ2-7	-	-	CASSISTQALAYEQYF	TGTGCCAGTAGTATCTCGACCCAAGCTTTAGCCTACGAGCAGTACTTC
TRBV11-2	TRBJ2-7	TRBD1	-	CASSRDRDEQYF	TGTGCCAGCAGCCGCGACAGGGACGAGCAGTACTTC
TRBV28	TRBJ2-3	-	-	CASRPGRSTDTQYF	TGTGCCAGCAGACCGGGACGGAGCACAGATACGCAGTATTTT